The clone carrying this T cell receptor beta chain was counted ten times or more. What it binds is unknown. V was trimmed by 1 base and J by 3 bases, leaving 6 bases between them. The CDR3 consists of 14 residues. The germline V gene encodes CDR1 MNHEY and CDR2 SVGEGT. The data are from a study of T cells in Graves' hyperthyroidism and ophthalmopathy. Study information: At initial diagnosis, before any treatment had begun, peripheral blood was obtained. Broader study findings: Using 13 V-J features, a model discriminated ophthalmopathy from stable hyperthyroidism. A median around 6.8 months before onset, the model predicted ophthalmopathy. The majority of expanded thyroid clonotypes above 0.001 also appeared in blood.

Regions amplified from RNA transcripts were the TCR beta CDR3 regions. The HTBI set primed first-round TCR CDR3 RT-PCR. TCRdb fed the multiplex PCR reads into MiXCR, producing one record per CDR3 protein. The sample yields approximately 620,000 distinct CDR3 sequences, approximately 15% seen once. The rearrangement links TRBV6-2 or TRBV6-3 to TRBJ2-2; D gene uncertain. The receptor's source is a woman aged 40 to 50 with Graves' ophthalmopathy. The sequencing sample was made of blood. CDR3 sequence (DNA): TGTGCCAGCAGTTACTTGGGCTACACCGGGGAGCTGTTTTTT. Protein: CASSYLGYTGELFF.